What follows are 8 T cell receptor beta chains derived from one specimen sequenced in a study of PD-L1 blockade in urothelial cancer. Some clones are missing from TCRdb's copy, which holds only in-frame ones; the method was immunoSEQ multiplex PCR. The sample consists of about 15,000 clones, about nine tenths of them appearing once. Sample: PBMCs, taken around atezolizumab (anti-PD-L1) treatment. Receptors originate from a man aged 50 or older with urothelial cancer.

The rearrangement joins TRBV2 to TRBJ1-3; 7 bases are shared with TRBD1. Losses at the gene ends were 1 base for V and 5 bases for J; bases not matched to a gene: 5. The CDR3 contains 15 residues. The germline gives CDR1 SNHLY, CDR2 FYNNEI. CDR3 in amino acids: CASSEGTGPRNTIYF. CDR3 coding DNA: TGTGCCAGCAGTGAAGGGACAGGCCCGAGAAACACCATATATTTT.

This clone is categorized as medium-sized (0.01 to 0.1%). The CDR3, as DNA: TGTGCCACCAGGGCCGGGGGGCGTAGCTATGGCTACACCTTC. Protein sequence: CATRAGGRSYGYTF. The V call is TRBV2, the J call TRBJ1-2, with a tentative D call TRBD1 (6 bases). This CDR3 has 14 amino acids. The germline CDR1 and CDR2 sequences are SNHLY and FYNNEI. Trimming took off 10 bases at V and 4 bases at J, with 19 bases between the two ends.

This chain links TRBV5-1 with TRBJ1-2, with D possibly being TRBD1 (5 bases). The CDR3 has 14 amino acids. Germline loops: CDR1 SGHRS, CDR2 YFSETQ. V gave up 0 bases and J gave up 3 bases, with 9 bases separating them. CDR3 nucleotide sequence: TGCGCCAGCAGCTTGGTCGGGGGAGACTATGGCTACACCTTC. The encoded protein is CASSLVGGDYGYTF. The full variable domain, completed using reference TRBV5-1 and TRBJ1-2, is KAGVTQTPRYLIKTRGQQVTLSCSPISGHRSVSWYQQTPGQGLQFLFEYFSETQRNKGNFPGRFSGRQFSNSRSEMNVSTLELGDSALYLCASSLVGGDYGYTFGSGTRLTVV.

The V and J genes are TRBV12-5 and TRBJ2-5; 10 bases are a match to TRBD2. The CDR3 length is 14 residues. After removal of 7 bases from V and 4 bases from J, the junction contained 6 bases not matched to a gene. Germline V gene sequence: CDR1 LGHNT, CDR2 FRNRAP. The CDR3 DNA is TGTGCTAGTGAATTAGCGGGAGGTGGAGAGACCCAGTACTTC. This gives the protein CASELAGGGETQYF.

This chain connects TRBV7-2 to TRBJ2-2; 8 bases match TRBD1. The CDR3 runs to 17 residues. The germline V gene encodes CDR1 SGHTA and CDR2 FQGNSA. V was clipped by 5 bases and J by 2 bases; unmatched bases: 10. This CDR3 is CASSANRQGRNTGELFF. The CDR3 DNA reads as TGTGCCAGCAGCGCCAACCGACAGGGGCGAAACACCGGGGAGCTGTTTTTT.

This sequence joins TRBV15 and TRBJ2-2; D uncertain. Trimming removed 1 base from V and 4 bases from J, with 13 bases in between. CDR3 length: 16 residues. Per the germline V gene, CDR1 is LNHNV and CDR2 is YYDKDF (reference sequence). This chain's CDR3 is CATSRAVGLGTGELFF. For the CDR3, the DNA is TGTGCCACCAGCAGAGCCGTGGGTCTAGGCACCGGGGAGCTGTTTTTT.

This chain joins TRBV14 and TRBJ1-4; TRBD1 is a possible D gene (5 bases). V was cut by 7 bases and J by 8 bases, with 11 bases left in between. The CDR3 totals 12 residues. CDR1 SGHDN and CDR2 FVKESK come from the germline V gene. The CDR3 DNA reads TGTGCCAGCACCCTCCCAGGGGAAAAACTGTTTTTT. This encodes CASTLPGEKLFF.

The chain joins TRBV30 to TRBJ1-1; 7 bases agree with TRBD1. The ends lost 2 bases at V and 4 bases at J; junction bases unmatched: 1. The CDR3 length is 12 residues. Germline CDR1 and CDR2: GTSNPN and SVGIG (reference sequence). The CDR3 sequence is CAWSPGGTEAFF. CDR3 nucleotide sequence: TGTGCCTGGAGTCCAGGGGGCACTGAAGCTTTCTTT.